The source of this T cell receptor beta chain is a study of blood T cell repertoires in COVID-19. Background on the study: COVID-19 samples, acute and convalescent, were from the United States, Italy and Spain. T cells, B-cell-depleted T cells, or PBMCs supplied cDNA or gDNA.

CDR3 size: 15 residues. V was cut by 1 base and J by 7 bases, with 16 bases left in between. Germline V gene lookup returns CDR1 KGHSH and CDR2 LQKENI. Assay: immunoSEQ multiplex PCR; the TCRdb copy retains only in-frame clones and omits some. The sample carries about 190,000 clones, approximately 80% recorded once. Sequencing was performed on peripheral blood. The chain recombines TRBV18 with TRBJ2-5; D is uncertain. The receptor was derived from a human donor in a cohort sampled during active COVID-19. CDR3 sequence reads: CASSPRLEHEGTQYF. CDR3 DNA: TGTGCCAGCTCACCACGGCTGGAGCACGAAGGGACCCAGTACTTC.